Below, 29 T cell receptor beta chains from the same sample are listed, as sequenced in a study of siplizumab effects on memory and regulatory T cells (dated by TCRdb to the late 2010s). Library creation used the immunoSEQ multiplex PCR assay. TCRdb holds this immuneACCESS table with in-frame rearrangements only. Some clones are missing; in checked studies, unresolved V genes explain under half, and the rest has no known cause. In this sample the table shows some 100,000 clones, 93% of which occur a single time. Of the sample, approximately 5.9% falls within the top ten clones. Source material: CD8+ T cells sorted from blood. The origin of the receptors is a human donor in good health.

The chain carries TRBV7-2 and TRBJ2-1, with a tentative D call TRBD2 (5 bases). This CDR3 spans 12 amino acids. Trimming removed 2 bases from V and 7 bases from J, with 6 bases in between. CDR1 is SGHTA and CDR2 is FQGNSA in the germline V gene. For the CDR3, the DNA is TGTGCCAGCAGCTTAAAGCGGAATGAGCAGTTCTTC. Its protein is CASSLKRNEQFF.

The rearrangement joins TRBV6-5 to TRBJ1-4; D is undetermined. This CDR3 is 14 amino acids long. Germline V gene data show CDR1 as MNHEY and CDR2 as SVGAGI. Trimming took off 5 bases at V and 6 bases at J, with 13 bases between the two ends. In DNA form, the CDR3 reads TGTGCCAGCAGTACCGGTTCAGAGGATGAAAAACTGTTTTTT. It codes for CASSTGSEDEKLFF.

V is TRBV27 and J is TRBJ1-3; tentatively, D is TRBD1 (6 bases). Between the trimmed V and J ends, which lost 5 bases and 7 bases, there was a span of 18 bases. The CDR3 consists of 15 residues. Germline CDR1 and CDR2: MNHEY and SMNVEV (reference sequence). CDR3 amino acids: CASSQDLRGANTIYF. CDR3 DNA: TGTGCCAGCAGTCAAGACCTTCGGGGGGCGAACACCATATATTTT.

This sequence joins TRBV7-6 and TRBJ2-2; tentatively, D is TRBD1 (6 bases). The CDR3 loop spans 17 amino acids. Germline lookup yields CDR1 SGHVS and CDR2 FNYEAQ. V gave up 1 base and J gave up 5 bases, with 17 bases separating them. The CDR3 loop reads CASSLVGLGAGTGELFF. The CDR3 bases are TGTGCCAGCAGCTTAGTGGGTTTGGGGGCCGGGACCGGGGAGCTGTTTTTT. Looking up the rest from reference TRBV7-6 and TRBJ2-2 gives the full variable domain: GAGVSQSPRYKVTKRGQDVALRCDPISGHVSLYWYRQALGQGPEFLTYFNYEAQQDKSGLPNDRFSAERPEGSISTLTIQRTEQRDSAMYRCASSLVGLGAGTGELFFGEGSRLTVL.

This rearrangement joins TRBV13 to TRBJ2-5; D remains ambiguous. Germline V lookup: CDR1 PRHDT, CDR2 FYEKMQ (reference sequence). V lost 4 bases, J lost 5 bases, and 8 bases lay in between. CDR3 length: 12 residues. CDR3 DNA: TGTGCCAGCAGCTCCAACTCCGAGACCCAGTACTTC. Encoded protein: CASSSNSETQYF.

CDR3 nucleotides: TGTGCCAGCAGTGGAACAGGGGCTGGATCCGGGGAGCTGTTTTTT. Translation: CASSGTGAGSGELFF. This rearrangement joins TRBV6-5 to TRBJ2-2; 7 nucleotides align to TRBD1. Germline CDR1 reads MNHEY; CDR2 reads SVGAGI. Trimming removed 5 bases from V and 6 bases from J; junction bases left unmatched: 9. CDR3 length: 15 amino acids.

The chain carries TRBV5-4 and TRBJ1-3; possibly TRBD1 for D (6 bases). V was shortened by 3 bases and J by 1 base, with 11 bases between the two germline ends. This CDR3 has 15 amino acids. Per germline, CDR1 SGHNT and CDR2 YYREEE (reference sequence). The CDR3 nucleotides read TGTGCCAGCAGCTCCGGGACACGTTCTGGAAACACCATATATTTT. Its protein product is CASSSGTRSGNTIYF. The full variable domain, in which reference TRBV5-4 and TRBJ1-3 provide the parts outside the CDR3, is ETGVTQSPTHLIKTRGQQVTLRCSSQSGHNTVSWYQQALGQGPQFIFQYYREEENGRGNFPPRFSGLQFPNYSSELNVNALELDDSALYLCASSSGTRSGNTIYFGEGSWLTVV.

This chain connects TRBV19 to TRBJ2-7, with TRBD1 identical over 11 bases. Trimming at V came to 5 bases and at J to 3 bases, leaving 6 bases not matched to a gene. Germline lookup yields CDR1 LNHDA and CDR2 SQIVND (reference sequence). The CDR3 length is 15 residues. The CDR3 region is CASSYGQGAGYEQYF. CDR3 nucleotides: TGTGCCAGTAGTTACGGACAGGGGGCCGGCTACGAGCAGTACTTC. The whole variable domain, filled in from reference TRBV19 and TRBJ2-7, reads DGGITQSPKYLFRKEGQNVTLSCEQNLNHDAMYWYRQDPGQGLRLIYYSQIVNDFQKGDIAEGYSVSREKKESFPLTVTSAQKNPTAFYLCASSYGQGAGYEQYFGPGTRLTVT.

V and J are TRBV7-9 and TRBJ2-7, with TRBD1 identical over 8 bases. V gave up 4 bases and J gave up 4 bases; unmatched junction bases: 3. The germline V gene has CDR1 SEHNR and CDR2 FQNEAQ (reference sequence). The CDR3 extends over 13 amino acids. The CDR3, as DNA: TGTGCCAGCAGCTCGTGGACAGGGTACGAGCAGTACTTC. Its translation is CASSSWTGYEQYF.

V usage is TRBV15 and J usage is TRBJ2-7; a possible D gene is TRBD1 (6 bases). V lost 5 bases and J 3 bases, leaving 11 bases between the germline ends. This CDR3 is built from 13 residues. Germline V gene data show CDR1 as LNHNV and CDR2 as YYDKDF (reference sequence). The CDR3 DNA follows: TGTGCCACCAGCGGGGACACGAACTACGAGCAGTACTTC. This sequence encodes CATSGDTNYEQYF.

Details on this clone: Other DNA variants within this sample encode the same CDR3. The gene calls are TRBV30 and TRBJ1-2; D gene ambiguous. The germline V gene encodes CDR1 GTSNPN and CDR2 SVGIG (reference sequence). Between the trimmed V and J ends, which lost 0 bases and 1 base, there was a span of 3 bases. There are 12 residues in the CDR3. The CDR3 region is CAWSVLNYGYTF. CDR3 DNA sequence: TGTGCCTGGAGTGTACTTAACTATGGCTACACCTTC.

The CDR3 DNA sequence: TGTGCCATCAGTGAAGGCAGGGGGGGGTACTTC. Amino acids: CAISEGRGGYF. V is TRBV10-3 and J is TRBJ2-7, with D perhaps given as TRBD1 or TRBD2 (7 bases each). CDR3 length: 11 amino acids. V was shortened by 3 bases and J by 12 bases, with 12 bases between the two germline ends. The germline CDR1 and CDR2 sequences are ENHRY and SYGVKD.

The genes are TRBV11-2 and TRBJ1-5; possibly TRBD1 for D (5 bases). Germline CDR1 is SGHAT and CDR2 is FQNNGV. The CDR3 runs to 15 residues. Trimming removed 5 bases at V and 0 bases at J, with 11 bases between. The CDR3 DNA sequence: TGTGCCAGCAGCCTGGGGGGGTTTAGCAATCAGCCCCAGCATTTT. Amino acid sequence: CASSLGGFSNQPQHF.

The chain is built from TRBV30 and TRBJ1-2; D perhaps matches TRBD1 (5 bases). The CDR3 is made up of 14 amino acids. Trimming stripped 3 bases from V and 3 bases from J, with 14 bases between. CDR1 GTSNPN and CDR2 SVGIG come from the germline V gene (reference sequence). CDR3 in DNA: TGTGCCTGGAGACTGACAGACAGAGACTATGGCTACACCTTC. Translating gives CAWRLTDRDYGYTF.

V usage is TRBV20-1 and J usage is TRBJ2-7; D gene ambiguous. The CDR3 extends over 10 amino acids. Trimming stripped 5 bases from V and 3 bases from J, with 5 bases between. CDR1 and CDR2 from the germline V gene are DFQATT and SNEGSKA (reference sequence). In DNA form, the CDR3 reads TGCAGTGCTCAAGGCTACGAGCAGTACTTC. This codes for CSAQGYEQYF.

The chain links TRBV15 to TRBJ2-3; a weak D match, TRBD1 (7 bases). Per germline, CDR1 LNHNV and CDR2 YYDKDF (reference sequence). The V gene lost 1 base and the J gene lost 5 bases, with 10 bases spanning the gap. CDR3 size: 14 residues. The DNA of the CDR3 is TGTGCCACCAGCAGAGTCAGGGGGGTAGATACGCAGTATTTT. It yields the protein CATSRVRGVDTQYF.

This chain joins TRBV7-3 and TRBJ2-1, with D possibly being TRBD1 (6 bases). CDR1 SGHTA and CDR2 FQGTGA come from the germline V gene. With 5 bases removed from V and 8 bases from J, the gap between germline ends came to 22 bases. The CDR3 loop spans 16 amino acids. CDR3 sequence (DNA): TGTGCCAGCAGCCCAACACAGGAGCAGGGGCCCGATGAGCAGTTCTTC. Translation: CASSPTQEQGPDEQFF.

The chain uses TRBV4-1 and TRBJ2-5, with 7 bases fitting TRBD2. V shed 1 base and J 5 bases; nucleotides not matched to a gene: 7. The CDR3 is made up of 15 amino acids. Germline V lookup: CDR1 MGHRA, CDR2 YSYEKL. The CDR3 loop reads CASSQVAPGGETQYF. The CDR3 nucleotides are TGCGCCAGCAGCCAAGTTGCCCCGGGAGGCGAGACCCAGTACTTC.

V usage is TRBV9 and J usage is TRBJ1-5; D not certain. V lost 4 bases and J lost 9, with 11 bases in between. CDR1 is SGDLS and CDR2 is YYNGEE in the germline V gene. CDR3 length: 12 amino acids. The CDR3: CASSSNGGPQHF. CDR3 bases: TGTGCCAGCAGCAGCAACGGCGGGCCCCAGCATTTT.

This clone was seen a single time. This chain links TRBV29-1 with TRBJ2-7, with 8 nucleotides matching TRBD1. There are 14 residues in the CDR3. V gave up 4 bases and J gave up 2 bases; unmatched junction bases: 7. The germline CDR1 and CDR2 sequences are SQVTM and ANQGSEA. Written as DNA, the CDR3 is TGCAGCGTTGCATTGGAACAGGGGGCCTACGAGCAGTACTTC. Translating gives CSVALEQGAYEQYF.

CDR3 DNA sequence: TGCGCCAGCAGCCAAGATCCCCGGGGGGCTCGAGACGAGCAGTACTTC. It encodes CASSQDPRGARDEQYF. J is TRBJ2-7 and V is TRBV4-1; a weak D match, TRBD2 (7 bases). This CDR3 has 16 amino acids. V lost 0 bases, J lost 5 bases, and 17 bases lay in between. Germline-derived CDR1 and CDR2 are MGHRA and YSYEKL.

The genes are TRBV13 and TRBJ2-7; TRBD1 aligns across 8 bases. Germline assignment: CDR1 PRHDT and CDR2 FYEKMQ (reference sequence). The CDR3 contains 19 residues. The trim removed 5 bases at V and 0 bases at J, leaving 18 bases unmatched. The chain's CDR3 is CASSRRGQAKLKSSYEQYF. For the CDR3, the DNA is TGTGCCAGCAGCCGAAGGGGACAGGCAAAATTGAAGAGCTCCTACGAGCAGTACTTC.

The chain has TRBV4-1 and TRBJ2-7, with D perhaps matching TRBD1 or TRBD2 (6 bases each). From germline, CDR1 is MGHRA and CDR2 YSYEKL. The CDR3 has 13 amino acids. V lost 1 base and J 5 bases, leaving 9 bases between the germline ends. CDR3 protein: CASSQAGADEQYF. Written as DNA, the CDR3 is TGCGCCAGCAGCCAAGCGGGGGCCGACGAGCAGTACTTC.

The rearrangement links TRBV14 to TRBJ2-3, with 10 bases that match TRBD2. Germline loops: CDR1 SGHDN, CDR2 FVKESK. Germline trimming cut 2 bases from V and 7 bases from J; bases unmatched to any gene: 3. The CDR3 contains 14 residues. CDR3 amino acids: CASSQLAGVNTQYF. In DNA, the CDR3 is TGTGCCAGCAGCCAACTAGCGGGAGTGAATACGCAGTATTTT.

The chain recombines TRBV27 with TRBJ1-3, with a weak D call TRBD1 (6 bases). Trimming stripped 2 bases from V and 2 bases from J, with 10 bases between. Looked up from germline, CDR1 is MNHEY and CDR2 is SMNVEV (reference sequence). The CDR3 covers 15 residues. In DNA form, the CDR3 reads TGTGCCAGCAGTTTAATTGGGGGCGCTGGAAACACCATATATTTT. Amino acid sequence: CASSLIGGAGNTIYF.

The J gene is TRBJ2-1, the V gene TRBV5-6, with 10 bases that match TRBD2. Germline CDR1 and CDR2: SGHDT and YYEEEE. This CDR3 is 16 amino acids long. The V segment lost 4 bases and the J segment 6 bases; nucleotides outside the gene matches: 10. The CDR3 coding sequence is TGTGCCAGCAGCCTCTCTAGCGGGAGAGGGGGCAATGAGCAGTTCTTC. Translation gives CASSLSSGRGGNEQFF.

V usage is TRBV9 and J usage is TRBJ2-7; 7 nucleotides align to TRBD1. The germline V gene has CDR1 SGDLS and CDR2 YYNGEE. V lost 3 bases to trimming and J lost 5 bases; unmatched junction nucleotides: 14. This CDR3 has 16 amino acids. The CDR3 nucleotides are TGTGCCAGCAGCGCCGGGGTTGGGACAGACTTCGACGAGCAGTACTTC. Translated, it gives CASSAGVGTDFDEQYF.

This chain connects TRBV10-2 to TRBJ2-1; 11 positions match TRBD1. This CDR3 spans 12 amino acids. Germline-derived CDR1 and CDR2 are WSHSY and SAAADI. V shed 10 bases, J shed 6 bases, and the junction held 2 bases outside the gene matches. CDR3 protein: CATGTGGNEQFF. For the CDR3, the DNA is TGCGCCACCGGGACAGGGGGCAATGAGCAGTTCTTC.

This rearrangement joins TRBV5-1 to TRBJ1-6; D may be TRBD1 (5 bases). Per the germline V gene, CDR1 is SGHRS and CDR2 is YFSETQ. The CDR3 is made up of 15 amino acids. The V and J ends lost 0 bases and 8 bases respectively, with 12 bases between them. The CDR3 loop is CASSLDGTGYSPLHF. The CDR3 bases are TGCGCCAGCAGCTTGGACGGGACCGGCTATTCACCCCTCCACTTT.